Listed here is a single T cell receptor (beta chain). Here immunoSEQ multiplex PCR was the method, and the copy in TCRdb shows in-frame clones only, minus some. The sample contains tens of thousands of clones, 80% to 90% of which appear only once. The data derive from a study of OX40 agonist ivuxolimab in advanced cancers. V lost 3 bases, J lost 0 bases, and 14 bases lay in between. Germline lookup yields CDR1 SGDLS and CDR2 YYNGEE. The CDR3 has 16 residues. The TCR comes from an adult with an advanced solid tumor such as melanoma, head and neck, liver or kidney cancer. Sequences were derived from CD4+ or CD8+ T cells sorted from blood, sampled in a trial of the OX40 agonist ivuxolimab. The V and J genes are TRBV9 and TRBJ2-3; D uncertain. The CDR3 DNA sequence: TGTGCCAGCAGCGGCCCCGGTTCTGGCAGCACAGATACGCAGTATTTT. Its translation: CASSGPGSGSTDTQYF.